The text below deals with one T cell receptor (beta chain). Its specificity is not known. An end of the junction does not agree with germline; a read error may underlie this. CDR1 is DFQATT and CDR2 is SNEGSKA in the germline V gene (reference sequence). The CDR3 length is 13 residues. A second PCR, run for roughly 7 to 12 cycles, used a sample-barcoded 5' primer plus a J-beta primer mix. TCRdb re-called the 5' RACE reads with MiXCR, one entry per CDR3 protein. The repertoire consists of around 800,000 distinct CDR3 sequences, with around 50% occurring once and the leading ten covering around 18%. This entry belongs to a study of blood T cells in healthy people across ages. Findings of the study overall: Investigators viewed diversity estimates from one million T cells as underestimates, the study reported. PBMCs left unsorted prevented a conclusive naive versus antigen-experienced comparison. Higher diversity and more naive CD4+ cells were features of long-lived donors, compared to aged donors.

This TCR derives from a man at least 80 years old in good health. The sequencing input was blood. This rearrangement joins TRBV20-1 to TRBJ2-7; 8 nucleotides align to TRBD2. CDR3 sequence: CSPSGPLTYEQYF. In nucleotides, the CDR3 is TGCAGTCCTAGCGGGCCCCTGACCTACGAGCAGTACTTC.